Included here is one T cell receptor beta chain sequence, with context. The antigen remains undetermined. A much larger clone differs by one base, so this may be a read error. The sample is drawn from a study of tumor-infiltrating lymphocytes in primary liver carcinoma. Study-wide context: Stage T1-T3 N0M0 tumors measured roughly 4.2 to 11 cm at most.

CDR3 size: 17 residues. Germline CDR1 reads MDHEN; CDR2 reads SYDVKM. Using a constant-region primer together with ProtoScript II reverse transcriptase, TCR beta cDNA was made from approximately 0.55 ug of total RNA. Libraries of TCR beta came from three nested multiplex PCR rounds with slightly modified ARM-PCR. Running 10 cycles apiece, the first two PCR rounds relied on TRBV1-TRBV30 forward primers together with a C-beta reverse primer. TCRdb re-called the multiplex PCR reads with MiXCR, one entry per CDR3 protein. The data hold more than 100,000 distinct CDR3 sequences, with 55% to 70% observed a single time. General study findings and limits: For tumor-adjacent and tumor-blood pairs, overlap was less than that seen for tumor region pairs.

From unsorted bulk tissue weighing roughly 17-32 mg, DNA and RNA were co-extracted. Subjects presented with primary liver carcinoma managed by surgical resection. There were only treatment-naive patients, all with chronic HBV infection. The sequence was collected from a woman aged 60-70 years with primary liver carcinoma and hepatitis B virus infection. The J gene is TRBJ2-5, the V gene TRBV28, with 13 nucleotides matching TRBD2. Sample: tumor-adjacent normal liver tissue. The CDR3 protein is CATSLLALAGGGETQYF. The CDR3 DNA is TGTGCCACCAGTTTGTTGGCACTAGCGGGAGGGGGAGAGACCCAGTACTTC. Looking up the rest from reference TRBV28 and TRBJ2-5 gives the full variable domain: DVKVTQSSRYLVKRTGEKVFLECVQDMDHENMFWYRQDPGLGLRLIYFSYDVKMKEKGDIPEGYSVSREKKERFSLILESASTNQTSMYLCATSLLALAGGGETQYFGPGTRLLVL.